This T cell receptor beta chain was retrieved from a study of CD8 T cells in Susac syndrome. Sequencing targeted TCR beta in blood CD8+ and CD4+ T cells. Reverse transcription of about 0.45 to 1 ug RNA was performed with random hexamers. Across 54 Vbeta and 13 Jbeta, immunoSEQ multiplex PCR amplified TCR beta CDR3. TCRdb passed the immunoSEQ multiplex PCR reads through MiXCR, listing each CDR3 protein once. The sample has roughly 110,000 distinct CDR3 sequences, around 90% seen once. Germline V gene sequence: CDR1 LNHDA, CDR2 SQIVND (reference sequence). The CDR3 is 14 residues long. V was pared by 4 bases and J by 8 bases, with 6 bases of the junction left unmatched.

The clonotype was recovered from a human donor in good health. V is TRBV19 and J is TRBJ2-1, with 9 bases aligning to TRBD2. The sample comprised CD4+ T cells from PBMCs. The CDR3 protein is CASSSASGTDEQFF. CDR3 bases: TGTGCCAGTAGTAGCGCTAGCGGGACGGATGAGCAGTTCTTC.